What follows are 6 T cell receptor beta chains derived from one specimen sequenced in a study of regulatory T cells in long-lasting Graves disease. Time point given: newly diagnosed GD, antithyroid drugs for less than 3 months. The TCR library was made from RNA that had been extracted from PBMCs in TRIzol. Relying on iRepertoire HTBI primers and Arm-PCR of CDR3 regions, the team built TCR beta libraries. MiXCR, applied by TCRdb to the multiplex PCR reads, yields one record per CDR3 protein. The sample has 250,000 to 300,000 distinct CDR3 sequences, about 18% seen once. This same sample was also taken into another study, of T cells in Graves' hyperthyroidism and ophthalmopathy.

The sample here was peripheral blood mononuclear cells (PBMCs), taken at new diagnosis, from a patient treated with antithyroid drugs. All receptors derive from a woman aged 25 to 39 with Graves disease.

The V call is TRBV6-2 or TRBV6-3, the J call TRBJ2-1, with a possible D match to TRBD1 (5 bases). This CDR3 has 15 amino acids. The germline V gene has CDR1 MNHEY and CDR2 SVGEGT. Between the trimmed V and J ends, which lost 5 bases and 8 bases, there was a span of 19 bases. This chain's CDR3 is CASSEEAPGFDEQFF. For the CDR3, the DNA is TGTGCCAGCAGTGAAGAAGCCCCAGGGTTCGATGAGCAGTTCTTC.

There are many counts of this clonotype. CDR3 amino acids: CASSPGGAKETQYF. The CDR3 DNA reads TGTGCCAGCAGCCCCGGGGGGGCGAAAGAGACCCAGTACTTC. V and J are TRBV3-1 and TRBJ2-5; 8 bases map to TRBD2. V shed 4 bases and J 3 bases; nucleotides not matched to a gene: 4. Germline CDR1 is LGHDT and CDR2 is YNNKEL (reference sequence). The CDR3 has 14 amino acids.

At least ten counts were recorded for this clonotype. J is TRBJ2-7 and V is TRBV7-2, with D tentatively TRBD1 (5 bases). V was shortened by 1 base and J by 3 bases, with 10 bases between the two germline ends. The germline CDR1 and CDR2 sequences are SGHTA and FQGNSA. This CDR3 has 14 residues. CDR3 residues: CASSLGGRNYEQYF. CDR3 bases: TGTGCCAGCAGCTTAGGGGGCAGGAACTACGAGCAGTACTTC.

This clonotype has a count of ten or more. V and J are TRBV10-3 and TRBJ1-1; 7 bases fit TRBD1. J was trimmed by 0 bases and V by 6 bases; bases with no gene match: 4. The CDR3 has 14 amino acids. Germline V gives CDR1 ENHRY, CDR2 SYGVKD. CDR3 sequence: CAIREDRLNTEAFF. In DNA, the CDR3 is TGTGCCATCAGGGAGGACAGGTTGAACACTGAAGCTTTCTTT.

The CDR3 spells CSVGGQGTQPQHF. CDR3 DNA: TGCAGTGTCGGGGGACAGGGGACCCAGCCCCAGCATTTT. The rearrangement uses TRBV20-1 and TRBJ1-5, with TRBD1 identical over 10 bases. The ends lost 7 bases at V and 7 bases at J; junction bases unmatched: 7. Germline V gene lookup returns CDR1 DFQATT and CDR2 SNEGSKA (reference sequence). The CDR3 is 13 amino acids.

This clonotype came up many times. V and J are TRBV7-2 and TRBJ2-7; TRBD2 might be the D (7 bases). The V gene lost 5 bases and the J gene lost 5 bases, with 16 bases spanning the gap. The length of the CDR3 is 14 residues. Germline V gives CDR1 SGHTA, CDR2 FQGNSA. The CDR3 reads CASSPWGGADEQYF. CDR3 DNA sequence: TGTGCCAGCAGCCCTTGGGGGGGGGCGGACGAGCAGTACTTC.